This T cell receptor (beta chain) originates from a study of T cells after yellow fever vaccination. Study-wide results and caveats: A small share of clonotypes appeared in both CD4 and CD8 compartments.

This clonotype was detected many times. Its antigen is not identified. TCRdb ran MiXCR on the 5' RACE reads and lists one entry per CDR3 protein. Among 400,000 to 650,000 distinct CDR3 sequences listed, around a fifth were seen once. The sequencing used PBMCs, collected less than 25 days after the first yellow fever vaccination. This receptor was taken from a man younger than 35 who received the YFV17D yellow fever vaccine.

The CDR3 DNA reads TGCGCCAGCAGCCAAGATACCCCTCAGCCCCAGCATTTT. Its protein product is CASSQDTPQPQHF. This sequence joins TRBV4-1 and TRBJ1-5, with D uncertain. The germline gives CDR1 MGHRA, CDR2 YSYEKL. V lost 0 bases and J 6 bases, leaving 6 bases between the germline ends. CDR3 length: 13 residues.